These T cell receptor beta chains were read from a single sample in a study of cytomegalovirus exposure and HLA in healthy donors. Here immunoSEQ multiplex PCR was the method, and the copy in TCRdb shows in-frame clones only, minus some. The table records about 72,000 clones, 65% to 70% of them present only once. The sample was PBMCs. All receptors come from a man aged 40-49 years in good health and CMV-seropositive. The CDR3 runs from the conserved cysteine through the conserved F or W. A D gene is named only where the DNA matches it firmly. Only part of the rows carry a size: once, few, many, or a class if the clone is expanded.

v_call	d_call	j_call	clone_size	cdr3_aa	cdr3_nt
TRBV6-1	-	TRBJ2-7	few	CASSETRDYEQYF	TGTGCCAGCAGTGAAACCAGGGATTACGAGCAGTACTTC
TRBV6-6	-	TRBJ1-3	-	CASSYGARNTIYF	TGTGCCAGCAGTTACGGGGCTAGAAACACCATATATTTT
TRBV28	-	TRBJ2-7	-	CASSPSYLEQYF	TGTGCCAGCAGTCCCTCTTACTTAGAGCAGTACTTC
TRBV28	-	TRBJ1-2	-	CASSDPTGNYGYTF	TGTGCCAGCAGTGACCCGACGGGGAACTATGGCTACACCTTC
TRBV7-9	-	TRBJ2-7	-	CASSLAGQLAHEQYF	TGTGCCAGCAGCTTAGCTGGCCAGTTAGCCCACGAGCAGTACTTC
TRBV7-9	-	TRBJ2-5	-	CASSSRWGPLQETQYF	TGTGCCAGCAGTTCACGGTGGGGGCCCCTTCAAGAGACCCAGTACTTC
TRBV11-2	-	TRBJ2-1	-	CASSSARLGDEQFF	TGTGCCAGCAGCTCCGCGCGCCTCGGGGATGAGCAGTTCTTC
TRBV27	TRBD2	TRBJ2-7	-	CASSLDLAGISYEQYF	TGTGCCAGCAGTTTAGACCTAGCGGGGATCTCCTACGAGCAGTACTTC
TRBV5-1	TRBD2	TRBJ2-3	-	CASSLGASRGRGTDTQYF	TGCGCCAGCAGCTTGGGGGCTAGCCGCGGGAGGGGCACAGATACGCAGTATTTT
TRBV9	-	TRBJ2-7	few	CASSSSYEQYF	TGTGCCAGCAGTAGCTCCTACGAGCAGTACTTC
TRBV15	-	TRBJ1-2	once	CATSEGATMSGYTF	TGTGCCACCAGCGAAGGGGCCACCATGAGTGGCTACACCTTC
TRBV6-6	TRBD1	TRBJ1-2	-	CASSLQGEGYGYTF	TGTGCCAGCAGTCTACAGGGGGAGGGCTATGGCTACACCTTC
TRBV7-9	-	TRBJ2-7	-	CASRGGGYEQYF	TGTGCCAGCAGGGGAGGAGGCTACGAGCAGTACTTC
TRBV5-1	TRBD1	TRBJ2-2	-	CASTNTGAVGELFF	TGCGCCAGCACCAACACAGGGGCGGTCGGGGAGCTGTTTTTT
TRBV29-1	TRBD1	TRBJ2-2	-	CSVGQGRTGELFF	TGCAGCGTTGGACAGGGACGTACCGGGGAGCTGTTTTTT
TRBV7-6	-	TRBJ2-3	-	CASSLAGADTQYF	TGTGCCAGCAGCTTAGCCGGGGCAGATACGCAGTATTTT
TRBV5-1	-	TRBJ1-3	few	CASSSGISGNTIYF	TGCGCCAGCAGCTCAGGGATCTCTGGAAACACCATATATTTT
TRBV30	-	TRBJ2-1	-	CAWSGPSQYMYNEQFF	TGTGCCTGGAGTGGACCTAGCCAGTACATGTACAATGAGCAGTTCTTC
TRBV12-5	-	TRBJ1-1	-	CASGLRSDTEAFF	TGTGCTAGTGGTTTAAGGAGTGACACTGAAGCTTTCTTT
TRBV5-1	TRBD2	TRBJ2-1	-	CASSLEPSGGSPGWFF	TGCGCCAGCAGCTTGGAGCCTAGCGGGGGGTCGCCGGGGTGGTTCTTC
TRBV7-8	TRBD1	TRBJ1-2	few	CASSLTGGLANYGYTF	TGTGCCAGCAGCTTAACAGGGGGCCTAGCTAACTATGGCTACACCTTC
TRBV28	-	TRBJ1-1	-	CASSLFRGGTEAFF	TGTGCCAGCAGTTTATTTCGAGGGGGCACTGAAGCTTTCTTT
TRBV11-2	-	TRBJ1-2	-	CASSLFLGAYGYTF	TGTGCCAGCAGCTTATTTTTAGGGGCCTATGGCTACACCTTC
TRBV28	-	TRBJ2-7	-	CASRTPGGGQAAYEQYF	TGTGCCAGCAGAACCCCTGGGGGGGGACAGGCAGCCTACGAGCAGTACTTC
TRBV11-3	-	TRBJ2-7	-	CASSQRRKAAYEQYF	TGTGCCAGCAGCCAGAGGCGGAAGGCGGCATACGAGCAGTACTTC
TRBV5-1	TRBD1	TRBJ2-6	-	CASSFIWDSGHSGANVLTF	TGCGCCAGCAGCTTTATCTGGGACAGCGGCCACTCTGGGGCCAACGTCCTGACTTTC
TRBV7-9	-	TRBJ1-1	-	CSSSARAAEAFF	TGTTCCAGCTCCGCCAGGGCGGCTGAAGCTTTCTTT
TRBV4-1	TRBD1	TRBJ1-2	-	CASSQAARTGGFDYTF	TGCGCCAGCAGCCAGGCCGCAAGGACAGGGGGTTTCGACTACACCTTC
TRBV4-1	-	TRBJ1-6	-	CASSQDATVSYNSPLHF	TGCGCCAGCAGCCAAGATGCCACGGTCTCCTATAATTCACCCCTCCACTTT
TRBV30	TRBD1	TRBJ1-2	few	CAWRATGYGGYTF	TGTGCCTGGAGGGCGACAGGGTATGGTGGCTACACCTTC
TRBV4-3	TRBD1	TRBJ2-7	-	CASSDSGTGAYEQYF	TGCGCCAGCAGCGACAGCGGGACAGGGGCCTACGAGCAGTACTTC
TRBV7-2	-	TRBJ1-1	-	CASSWSGVLNTEAFF	TGTGCCAGCAGCTGGTCAGGGGTCCTGAACACTGAAGCTTTCTTT
TRBV2	TRBD1	TRBJ2-7	-	CASSVQGTSYEQYF	TGTGCCAGCAGCGTACAGGGGACCTCCTACGAGCAGTACTTC
TRBV5-1	TRBD1	TRBJ1-1	-	CASSLSQTGANTEAFF	TGCGCCAGCAGCTTGTCTCAGACAGGGGCGAACACTGAAGCTTTCTTT
TRBV5-6	-	TRBJ1-6	-	CASSLVGYNSPLHF	TGTGCCAGCAGCTTGGTCGGCTATAATTCACCCCTCCACTTT
TRBV9	-	TRBJ2-1	-	CASSVGGSAYNEQFF	TGTGCCAGCAGCGTAGGGGGTAGCGCCTACAATGAGCAGTTCTTC
TRBV27	-	TRBJ2-1	few	CASSSLVRGLNEQFF	TGTGCCAGCAGTTCACTAGTAAGGGGGTTGAATGAGCAGTTCTTC
TRBV29-1	-	TRBJ1-1	-	CSSGEPATEAFF	TGCAGCTCCGGGGAGCCCGCGACTGAAGCTTTCTTT
TRBV30	-	TRBJ2-2	-	CAWSPHYQRTGELFF	TGTGCCTGGAGCCCTCACTACCAACGGACCGGGGAGCTGTTTTTT
TRBV5-1	TRBD1	TRBJ1-3	few	CASSSYGTAGNTIYF	TGCGCCAGCAGCTCTTACGGGACAGCGGGAAACACCATATATTTT
TRBV7-2	-	TRBJ1-5	-	CASSFSGNQPQHF	TGTGCCAGCAGCTTTTCCGGCAATCAGCCCCAGCATTTT
TRBV7-6	TRBD1	TRBJ2-3	-	CASSSGYRDREYTQYF	TGTGCCAGCAGCTCGGGATACAGGGACAGGGAATATACGCAGTATTTT
TRBV5-4	-	TRBJ2-3	-	CASSLGRAAGPTQYF	TGTGCCAGCAGCTTGGGACGCGCGGCGGGGCCTACGCAGTATTTT
TRBV6-5	TRBD1	TRBJ1-2	few	CASSLGQTNYGYTF	TGTGCCAGCAGCCTGGGACAGACTAACTATGGCTACACCTTC
TRBV5-8	-	TRBJ1-2	-	CASSLDRIYGYTF	TGTGCCAGCAGCCTCGACAGAATCTATGGCTACACCTTC
TRBV9	-	TRBJ1-1	few	CASSVVGVDTEAFF	TGTGCCAGCAGCGTAGTAGGGGTGGACACTGAAGCTTTCTTT
TRBV2	-	TRBJ1-4	-	CASSSRSFGAPNEKLFF	TGTGCCAGCAGTTCTCGCTCCTTTGGGGCGCCTAATGAAAAACTGTTTTTT
TRBV30	-	TRBJ1-2	few	CAWSVRGYGYTF	TGTGCCTGGAGTGTACGGGGGTATGGCTACACCTTC
TRBV4-2	TRBD1	TRBJ2-2	-	CASTDEGTGGSGELFF	TGTGCCAGCACCGATGAAGGGACAGGGGGTTCCGGGGAGCTGTTTTTT
TRBV9	TRBD1	TRBJ1-2	-	CASSVGAGGGYTF	TGTGCCAGCAGCGTAGGAGCAGGGGGTGGCTACACCTTC
TRBV4-1	TRBD1	TRBJ1-3	-	CASSQPDRVAGNTIYF	TGCGCCAGCAGCCAACCAGACAGGGTTGCTGGAAACACCATATATTTT
TRBV27	-	TRBJ1-4	-	CASSLLPGNEKLFF	TGTGCCAGCAGTTTGCTCCCGGGAAATGAAAAACTGTTTTTT
TRBV7-8	TRBD1	TRBJ1-2	-	CASSPRVGQGYGYTF	TGTGCCAGCAGCCCACGTGTGGGACAGGGGTATGGCTACACCTTC
TRBV19	-	TRBJ2-1	-	CASSRYNEQFF	TGTGCCAGTAGTCGGTATAATGAGCAGTTCTTC
TRBV30	TRBD1	TRBJ1-1	-	CAWSMEGATEAFF	TGTGCCTGGAGCATGGAGGGGGCCACTGAAGCTTTCTTT
TRBV6-5	-	TRBJ2-7	-	CASSPGVSYEQYF	TGTGCCAGCAGCCCCGGGGTCTCCTACGAGCAGTACTTC
TRBV2	-	TRBJ1-1	-	CASRLVTEAFF	TGTGCCAGCAGACTCGTCACTGAAGCTTTCTTT
TRBV7-9	TRBD2	TRBJ2-3	-	CASNPGWGGVPDTQYF	TGTGCCAGCAACCCCGGCTGGGGAGGGGTGCCAGATACGCAGTATTTT
TRBV7-2	TRBD1	TRBJ2-1	few	CASSVEGAQFF	TGTGCCAGCAGCGTAGAGGGGGCGCAGTTCTTC